This T cell receptor beta chain was retrieved from a study of blood T cell repertoires in COVID-19 (dated by TCRdb to 2019 to 2021). At the level of the whole study: The collaborator samples originated in the United States, Italy and Spain and spanned the acute and convalescent phases of COVID-19. Samples came from the ongoing ImmuneRACE study (first 160 participants) plus 1,254 subjects from 6 global collaborators. Subjects who had been exposed to COVID-19, were actively infected with it, or had recovered from it provided the deeply sampled blood TCRbeta repertoires that made up the dataset. Where available, HLA class I and class II types were obtained from metadata supplied by the sample provider rather than from assay-based typing. Sample metadata almost always included a de-identified subject ID, COVID-19 status, age in years and sex. The prospective study material was composed of cDNA or gDNA derived from T cells, B-cell-depleted T cells, or PBMCs. The repertoires were released in a freely available public database intended as a resource for research on the immune response to SARS-CoV-2. The study at large found these results: The amount of clinical and demographic metadata varied by source and participant and was provided uncurated.

TCRbeta CDR3 regions were amplified from genomic DNA using the immunoSEQ Assay, a bias-controlled multiplex PCR. In the source study's methods: The number of nucleated cells in each sample was estimated by amplification of reference gene primers within the assay. Sequence reads were collapsed and filtered to measure the absolute abundance of every unique TCRbeta CDR3 rearrangement. For each sample, productive Simpson clonality was calculated as the square root of Simpson's diversity index across productive rearrangements. Sourced from immuneACCESS, this table was stored by TCRdb with only in-frame sequences that have V and J called. A share of the clones is absent; for the studies checked, an unresolved V gene accounts for under half, and the remainder has no known explanation. V and J calls and clone size are as listed in that table; D and trimming were resolved from the DNA. Here the sample has approximately 210,000 clones; roughly 85% occur a single time. The ten largest clonotypes hold around 2% of the sample.

CDR3 length: 12 amino acids, cysteine to phenylalanine. Kept here is only the CDR3 DNA, which spans 36 bases and is read in frame from base 1. Between the V and J ends, shortened by 11 bases and 5 bases respectively, the junction contains 15 bases. CDR1 and CDR2 were assigned from the germline V gene as SNHLY and FYNNEI. For this clone: Its binding antigen is unknown. The sample holds no much larger clone one base away, and base qualities are not on file.

Samples from volunteer blood donors who had recovered from COVID-19 were contributed by a second Seattle source. Each collaborating institution followed its own protocols to collect whole blood in K2EDTA tubes. For TCRbeta analysis, collaborator samples were shipped as frozen whole blood, as isolated PBMCs, or as DNA extracted from either sample type. The specimen sequenced was peripheral blood. This TCR came from a man under 40 who had recovered from COVID-19. Recombination linked TRBV2 to TRBJ2-5, with the D gene call left open. This receptor carries the CDR3 CAFVAVLETQYF. The DNA sequence is TGTGCCTTTGTTGCGGTTCTGGAGACCCAGTACTTC.